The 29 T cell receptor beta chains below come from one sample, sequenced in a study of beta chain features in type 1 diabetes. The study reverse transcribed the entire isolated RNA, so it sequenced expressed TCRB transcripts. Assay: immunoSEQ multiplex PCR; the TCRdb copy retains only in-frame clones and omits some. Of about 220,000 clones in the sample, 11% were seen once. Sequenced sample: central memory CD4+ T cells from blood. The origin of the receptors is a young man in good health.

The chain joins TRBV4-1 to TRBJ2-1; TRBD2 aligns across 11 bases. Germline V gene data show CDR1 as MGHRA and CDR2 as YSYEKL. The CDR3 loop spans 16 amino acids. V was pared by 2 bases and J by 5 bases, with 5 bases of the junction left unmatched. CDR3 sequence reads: CASSQIAGGKDNEQFF. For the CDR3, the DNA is TGCGCCAGCAGCCAAATAGCGGGAGGGAAAGACAATGAGCAGTTCTTC.

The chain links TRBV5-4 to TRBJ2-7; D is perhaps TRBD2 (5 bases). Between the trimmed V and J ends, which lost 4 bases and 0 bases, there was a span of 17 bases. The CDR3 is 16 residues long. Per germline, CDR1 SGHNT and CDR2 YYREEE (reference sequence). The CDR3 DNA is TGTGCCAGCAGCCCTTTCGAGGCTGGGAGCTCCTACGAGCAGTACTTC. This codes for CASSPFEAGSSYEQYF.

CDR3 sequence reads: CASSLGGARSYNEQFF. In DNA form, the CDR3 reads TGTGCCAGCAGCTTAGGTGGTGCTCGGTCCTACAATGAGCAGTTCTTC. This sequence joins TRBV7-3 and TRBJ2-1; D not resolved. The germline CDR1 and CDR2 sequences are SGHTA and FQGTGA. The germline V and J ends were trimmed by 2 bases and 1 base, with 12 bases remaining between them. The CDR3 spans 16 residues.

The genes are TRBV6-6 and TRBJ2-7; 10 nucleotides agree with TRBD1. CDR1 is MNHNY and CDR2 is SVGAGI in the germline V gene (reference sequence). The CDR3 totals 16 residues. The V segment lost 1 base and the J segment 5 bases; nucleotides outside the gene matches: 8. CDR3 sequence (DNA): TGTGCCAGCAGTTACTGGGGGGACAGGGGACCCCACGAGCAGTACTTC. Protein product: CASSYWGDRGPHEQYF.

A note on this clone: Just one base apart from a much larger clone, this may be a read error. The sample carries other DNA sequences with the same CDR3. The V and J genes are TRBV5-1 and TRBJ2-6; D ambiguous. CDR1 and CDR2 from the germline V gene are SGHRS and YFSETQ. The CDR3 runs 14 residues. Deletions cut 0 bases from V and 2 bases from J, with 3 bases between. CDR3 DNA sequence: TGCGCCAGCAGCTTGGACACTGGGGCCAACGTCCTGACTTTC. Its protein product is CASSLDTGANVLTF.

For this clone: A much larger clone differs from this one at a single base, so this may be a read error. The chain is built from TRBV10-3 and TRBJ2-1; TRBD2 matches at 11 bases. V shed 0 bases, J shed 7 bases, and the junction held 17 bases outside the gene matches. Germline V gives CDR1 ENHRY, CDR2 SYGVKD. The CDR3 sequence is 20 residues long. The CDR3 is CAISESGPSPASGRYNEQFF. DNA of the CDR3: TGTGCCATCAGTGAGTCGGGGCCCAGTCCCGCTAGCGGGAGGTATAATGAGCAGTTCTTC.

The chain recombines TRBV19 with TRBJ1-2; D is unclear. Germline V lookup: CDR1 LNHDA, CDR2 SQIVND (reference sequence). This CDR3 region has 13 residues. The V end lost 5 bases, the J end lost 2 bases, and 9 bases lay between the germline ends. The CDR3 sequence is CASSHPGNYGYTF. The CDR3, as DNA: TGTGCCAGTAGTCACCCGGGGAACTATGGCTACACCTTC.

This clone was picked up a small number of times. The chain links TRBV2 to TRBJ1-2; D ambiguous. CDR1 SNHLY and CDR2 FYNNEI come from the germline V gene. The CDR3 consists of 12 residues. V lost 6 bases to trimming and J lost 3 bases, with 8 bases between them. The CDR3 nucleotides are TGTGCCAGCAGGGCAGACTACTATGGCTACACCTTC. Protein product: CASRADYYGYTF.

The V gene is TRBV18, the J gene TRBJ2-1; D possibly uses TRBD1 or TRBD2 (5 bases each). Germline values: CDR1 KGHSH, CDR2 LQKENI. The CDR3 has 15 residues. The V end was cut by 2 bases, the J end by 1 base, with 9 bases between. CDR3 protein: CASSPVGASYNEQFF. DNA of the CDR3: TGTGCCAGCTCACCAGTCGGGGCTTCCTACAATGAGCAGTTCTTC.

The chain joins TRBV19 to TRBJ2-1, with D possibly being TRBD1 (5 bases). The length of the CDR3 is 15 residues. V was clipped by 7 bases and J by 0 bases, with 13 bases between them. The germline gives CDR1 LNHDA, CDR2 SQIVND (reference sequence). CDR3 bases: TGTGCCAGTAATGACCCAGGGCTCTCCTACAATGAGCAGTTCTTC. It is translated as CASNDPGLSYNEQFF. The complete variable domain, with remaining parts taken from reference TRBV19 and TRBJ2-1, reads DGGITQSPKYLFRKEGQNVTLSCEQNLNHDAMYWYRQDPGQGLRLIYYSQIVNDFQKGDIAEGYSVSREKKESFPLTVTSAQKNPTAFYLCASNDPGLSYNEQFFGPGTRLTVL.

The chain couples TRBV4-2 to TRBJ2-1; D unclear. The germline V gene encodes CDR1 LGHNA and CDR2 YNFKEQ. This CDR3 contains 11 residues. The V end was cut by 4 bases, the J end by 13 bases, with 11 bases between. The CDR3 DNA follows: TGTGCCAGCAGCCCGTCTACCAGTCAGTTCTTC. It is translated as CASSPSTSQFF.

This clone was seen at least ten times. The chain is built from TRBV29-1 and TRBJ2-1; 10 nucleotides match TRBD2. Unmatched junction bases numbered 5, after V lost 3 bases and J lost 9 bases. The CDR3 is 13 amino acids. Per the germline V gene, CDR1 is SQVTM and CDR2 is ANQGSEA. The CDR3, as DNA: TGCAGCGTTGAGGAGCGGGAGGGCCTTGAGCAGTTCTTC. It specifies CSVEEREGLEQFF.

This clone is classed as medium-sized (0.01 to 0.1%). The CDR3 reads CASSLEGGKTQYF. The DNA of the CDR3 is TGTGCCAGCAGCTTAGAGGGGGGAAAGACCCAGTACTTC. The gene calls are TRBV7-2 and TRBJ2-5; D could derive from TRBD1 or TRBD2 (6 bases each). The CDR3 covers 13 residues. The germline V and J ends were trimmed by 1 base and 6 bases, with 9 bases remaining between them. Germline lookup yields CDR1 SGHTA and CDR2 FQGNSA.

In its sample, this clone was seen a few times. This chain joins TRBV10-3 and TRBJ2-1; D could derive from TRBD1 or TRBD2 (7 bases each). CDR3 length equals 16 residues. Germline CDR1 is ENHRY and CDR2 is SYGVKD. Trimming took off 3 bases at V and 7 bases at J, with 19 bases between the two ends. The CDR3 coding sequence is TGTGCCATCAGTGACCAGGACAGGACACTAGCGAATGAGCAGTTCTTC. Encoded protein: CAISDQDRTLANEQFF.

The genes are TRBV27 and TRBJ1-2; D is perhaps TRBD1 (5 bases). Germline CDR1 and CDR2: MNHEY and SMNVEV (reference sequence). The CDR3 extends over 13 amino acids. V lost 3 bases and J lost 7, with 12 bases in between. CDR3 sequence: CASSLTVAGGYTF. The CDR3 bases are TGTGCCAGCAGTTTGACAGTCGCAGGTGGCTACACCTTC.

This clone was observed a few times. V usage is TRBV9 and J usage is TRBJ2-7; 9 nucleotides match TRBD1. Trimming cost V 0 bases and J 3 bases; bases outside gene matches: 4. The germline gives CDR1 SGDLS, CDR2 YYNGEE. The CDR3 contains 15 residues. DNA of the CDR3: TGTGCCAGCAGCGTAGCAGGGACAGGGAACTACGAGCAGTACTTC. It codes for CASSVAGTGNYEQYF.

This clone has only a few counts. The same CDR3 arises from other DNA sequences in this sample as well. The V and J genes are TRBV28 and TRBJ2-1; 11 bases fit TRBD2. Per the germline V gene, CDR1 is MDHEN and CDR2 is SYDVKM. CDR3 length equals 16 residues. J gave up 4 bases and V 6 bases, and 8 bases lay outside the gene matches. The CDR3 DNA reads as TGTGCCAGCAGCCTGGGCGGGACTAGCGGTTACAATGAGCAGTTCTTC. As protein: CASSLGGTSGYNEQFF.

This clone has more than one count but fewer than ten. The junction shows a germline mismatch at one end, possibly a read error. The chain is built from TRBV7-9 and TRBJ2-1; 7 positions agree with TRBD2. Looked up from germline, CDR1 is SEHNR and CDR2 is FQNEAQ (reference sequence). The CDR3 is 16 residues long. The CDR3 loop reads CASSQAWRETYNEQFF. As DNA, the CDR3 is TGCGCCAGCAGCCAAGCATGGCGGGAGACCTACAATGAGCAGTTCTTC. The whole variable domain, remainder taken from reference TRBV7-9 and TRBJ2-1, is DTGVSQNPRHKITKRGQNVTFRCDPISEHNRLYWYRQTLGQGPEFLTYFQNEAQLEKSRLLSDRFSAERPKGSFSTLEIQRTEQGDSAMYLCASSQAWRETYNEQFFGPGTRLTVL.

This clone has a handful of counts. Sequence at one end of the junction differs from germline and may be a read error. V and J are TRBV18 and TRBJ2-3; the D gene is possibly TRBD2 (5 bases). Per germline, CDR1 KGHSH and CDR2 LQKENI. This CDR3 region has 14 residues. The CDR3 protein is CASAPRGEGDTQYF. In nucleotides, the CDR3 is TGTGCCAGCGCACCACGCGGAGAGGGAGATACGCAGTATTTT.

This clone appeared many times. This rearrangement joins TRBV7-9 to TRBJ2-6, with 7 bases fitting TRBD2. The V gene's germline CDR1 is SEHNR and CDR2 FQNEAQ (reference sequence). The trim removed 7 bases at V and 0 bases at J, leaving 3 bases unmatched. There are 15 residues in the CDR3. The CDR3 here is CASNGRASGANVLTF. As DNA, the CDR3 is TGTGCCAGCAATGGGAGGGCCTCTGGGGCCAACGTCCTGACTTTC. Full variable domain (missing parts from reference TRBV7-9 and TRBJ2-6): DTGVSQNPRHKITKRGQNVTFRCDPISEHNRLYWYRQTLGQGPEFLTYFQNEAQLEKSRLLSDRFSAERPKGSFSTLEIQRTEQGDSAMYLCASNGRASGANVLTFGAGSRLTVL.

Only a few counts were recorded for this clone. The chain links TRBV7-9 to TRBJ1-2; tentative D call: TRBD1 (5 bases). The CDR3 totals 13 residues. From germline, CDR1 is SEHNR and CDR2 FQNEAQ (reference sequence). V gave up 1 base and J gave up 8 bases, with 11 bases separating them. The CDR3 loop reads CASSLGPGWGYTF. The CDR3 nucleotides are TGTGCCAGCAGCTTAGGTCCAGGGTGGGGCTACACCTTC. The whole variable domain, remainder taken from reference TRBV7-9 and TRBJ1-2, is DTGVSQNPRHKITKRGQNVTFRCDPISEHNRLYWYRQTLGQGPEFLTYFQNEAQLEKSRLLSDRFSAERPKGSFSTLEIQRTEQGDSAMYLCASSLGPGWGYTFGSGTRLTVV.

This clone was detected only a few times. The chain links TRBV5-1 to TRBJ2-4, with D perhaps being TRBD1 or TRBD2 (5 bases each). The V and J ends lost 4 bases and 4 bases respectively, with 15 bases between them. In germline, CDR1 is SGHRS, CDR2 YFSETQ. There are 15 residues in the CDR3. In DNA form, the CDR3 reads TGCGCCAGCAGCATTGGGGGTTTAGCTAAAAACATTCAGTACTTC. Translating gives CASSIGGLAKNIQYF.

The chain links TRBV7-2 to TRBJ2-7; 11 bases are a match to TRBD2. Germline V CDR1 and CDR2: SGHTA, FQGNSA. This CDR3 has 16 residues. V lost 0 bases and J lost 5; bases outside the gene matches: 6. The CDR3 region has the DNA TGTGCCAGCAGCTTAGCGCTACTAGCGGGAGCCAACGAGCAGTACTTC. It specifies CASSLALLAGANEQYF.

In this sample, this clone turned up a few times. The CDR3 region has the DNA TGCAGCGTTGAAGGAGGGGGCGAGCGGGAGGACTACGAGCAGTACTTC. Protein: CSVEGGGEREDYEQYF. This sequence joins TRBV29-1 and TRBJ2-7; 9 bases map to TRBD2. The CDR3 loop spans 16 amino acids. With 1 base clipped from V and 3 bases from J, the junction kept 10 bases outside the gene matches. The germline V gene has CDR1 SQVTM and CDR2 ANQGSEA.

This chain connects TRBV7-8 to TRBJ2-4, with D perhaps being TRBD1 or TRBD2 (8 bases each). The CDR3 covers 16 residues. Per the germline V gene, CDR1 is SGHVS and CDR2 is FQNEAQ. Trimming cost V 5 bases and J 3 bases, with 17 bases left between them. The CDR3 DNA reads TGTGCCAGCAGCCCCCAGGGGGCGGGAGGCAAAAACATTCAGTACTTC. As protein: CASSPQGAGGKNIQYF.

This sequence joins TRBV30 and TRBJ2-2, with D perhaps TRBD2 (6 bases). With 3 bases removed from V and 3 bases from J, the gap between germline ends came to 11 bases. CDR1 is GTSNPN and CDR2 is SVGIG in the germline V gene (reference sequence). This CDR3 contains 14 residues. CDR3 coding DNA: TGTGCCTGGAGCTCGGGAGCCGACACCGGGGAGCTGTTTTTT. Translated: CAWSSGADTGELFF.

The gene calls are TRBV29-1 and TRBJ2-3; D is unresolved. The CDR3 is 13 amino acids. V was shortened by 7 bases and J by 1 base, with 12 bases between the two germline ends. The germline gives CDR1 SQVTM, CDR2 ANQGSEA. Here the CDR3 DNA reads TGCAGCGGCTCGGACGGACGCACAGATACGCAGTATTTT. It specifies CSGSDGRTDTQYF.

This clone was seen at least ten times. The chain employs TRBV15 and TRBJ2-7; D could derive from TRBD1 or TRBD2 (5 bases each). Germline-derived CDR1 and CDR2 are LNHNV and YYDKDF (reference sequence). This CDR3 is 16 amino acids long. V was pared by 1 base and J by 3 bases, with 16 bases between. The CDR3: CATSRGPGTPGYEQYF. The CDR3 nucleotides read TGTGCCACCAGCAGAGGCCCGGGGACGCCGGGCTACGAGCAGTACTTC.

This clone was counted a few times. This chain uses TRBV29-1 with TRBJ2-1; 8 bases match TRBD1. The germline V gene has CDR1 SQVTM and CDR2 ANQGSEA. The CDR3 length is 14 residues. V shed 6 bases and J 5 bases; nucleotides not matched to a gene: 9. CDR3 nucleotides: TGCAGCGTACTGAGACAGGGGCAGAACAATGAGCAGTTCTTC. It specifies CSVLRQGQNNEQFF.